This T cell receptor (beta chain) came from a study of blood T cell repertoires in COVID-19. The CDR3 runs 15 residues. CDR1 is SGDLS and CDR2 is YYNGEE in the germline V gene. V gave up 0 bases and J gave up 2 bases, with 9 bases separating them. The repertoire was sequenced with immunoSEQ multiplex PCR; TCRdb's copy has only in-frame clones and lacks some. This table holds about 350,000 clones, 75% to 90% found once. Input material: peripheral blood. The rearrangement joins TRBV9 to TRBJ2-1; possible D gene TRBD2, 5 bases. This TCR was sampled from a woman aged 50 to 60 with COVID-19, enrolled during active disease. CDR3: CASSVGGSTYNEQFF. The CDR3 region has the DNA TGTGCCAGCAGCGTAGGTGGGAGCACCTACAATGAGCAGTTCTTC.